This entry features one T cell receptor (beta chain) sequence. The antigen is not known. Germline CDR1 MGHRA, CDR2 YSYEKL. V trimming: 2 bases; J trimming: 2 bases; junction bases outside the gene matches: 9. CDR3 length equals 18 residues. The sample is drawn from a study of Ad26.COV2.S vaccination and SARS-CoV-2 variants. Study-wide results and limits: It was reported that spike-specific CD8+ and CD4+ T cell responses were substantially broad after vaccination. Using TCR breadth and depth analyses may have led to underestimated total T cell responses.

Generated by immunoSEQ multiplex PCR, the TCRdb table keeps only in-frame clones and is missing some. Of some 270,000 clones in the sample, around 90% were seen once. This sample's treatment: about 20 received Ad26.COV2.S at low or high dose, single or two shots; about 5 received placebo; per-sample allocation not given. After the first vaccine or placebo injection, samples were drawn on day 63. Sequenced here: peripheral blood, sampled in a trial of Ad26.COV2.S vaccine versus placebo. The chain recombines TRBV4-1 with TRBJ2-3, with 11 bases aligning to TRBD2. This TCR derives from a person aged 18 to 65 who received the Ad26.COV2.S COVID-19 vaccine or a placebo. Written as DNA, the CDR3 is TGCGCCAGCAGCCAATCGTCTAGCGGGGGGCCCCCCACAGATACGCAGTATTTT. Protein sequence: CASSQSSSGGPPTDTQYF.